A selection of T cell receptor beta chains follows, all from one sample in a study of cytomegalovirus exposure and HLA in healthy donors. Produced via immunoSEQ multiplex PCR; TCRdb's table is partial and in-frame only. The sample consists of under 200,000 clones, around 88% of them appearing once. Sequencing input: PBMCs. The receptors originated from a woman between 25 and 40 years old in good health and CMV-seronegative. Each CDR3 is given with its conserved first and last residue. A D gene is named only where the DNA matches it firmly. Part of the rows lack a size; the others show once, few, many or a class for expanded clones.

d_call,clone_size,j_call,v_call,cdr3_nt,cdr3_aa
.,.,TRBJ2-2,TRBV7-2,TGTGCCAGCAGCTTAGGTCGGAGCGGGTCCGGGGAGCTGTTTTTT,CASSLGRSGSGELFF
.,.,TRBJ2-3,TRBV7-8,TGTGCCAGCAGCTACCAAGAGGGAAATACGCAGTATTTT,CASSYQEGNTQYF
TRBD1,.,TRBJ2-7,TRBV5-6,TGTGCCAGCAGCCGCTCGGGACAGAACTACGAGCAGTACTTC,CASSRSGQNYEQYF
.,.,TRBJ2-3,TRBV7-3,TGTGCCAGCAGTTCCCTAGGGGGGGGGACAGATACGCAGTATTTT,CASSSLGGGTDTQYF
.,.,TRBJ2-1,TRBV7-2,TGTGCCAGCAGCCAACTTGGAGGGAGGAATGAGCAGTTCTTC,CASSQLGGRNEQFF
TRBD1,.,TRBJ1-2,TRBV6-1,TGTGCCACCACAGGGGGCTATGGCTACACCTTC,CATTGGYGYTF
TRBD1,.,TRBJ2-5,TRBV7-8,TGTGCCAGCAGCCCGAGGACAGGGCACCAAGAGACCCAGTACTTC,CASSPRTGHQETQYF
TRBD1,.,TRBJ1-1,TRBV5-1,TGCGCCAGCAGCGGGACAGCCCCTGAAGCTTTCTTT,CASSGTAPEAFF
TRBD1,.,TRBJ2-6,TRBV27,TGTGCCAGCAGTTTTATTCGGCAGGGGGTGCAGTCACCCTTCTCTGGGGCCAACGTCCTGACTTTC,CASSFIRQGVQSPFSGANVLTF
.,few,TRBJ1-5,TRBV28,TGTGCCAGCAGTTTATCAAGCAATCAGCCCCAGCATTTT,CASSLSSNQPQHF
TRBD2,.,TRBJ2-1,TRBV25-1,TGTGCCAGCACTAGCGGGATCAGCTCCTACAATGAGCAGTTCTTC,CASTSGISSYNEQFF
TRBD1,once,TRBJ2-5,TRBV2,TGTGCCAGCAAGGAAACAGGGGAAGAGACCCAGTACTTC,CASKETGEETQYF
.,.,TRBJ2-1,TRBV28,TGTGCCAGCAGTTTAGTGGGGGCATGGAATGAGCAGTTCTTC,CASSLVGAWNEQFF
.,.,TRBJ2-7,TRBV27,TGTGCCAGCAGTTTCGGGACTCCCAGCTCCTACGAGCAGTACTTC,CASSFGTPSSYEQYF
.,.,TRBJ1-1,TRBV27,TGTGCCAGCAGTTTATTGACGTCGACGGGGACAATGAGCACTGAAGCTTTCTTT,CASSLLTSTGTMSTEAFF
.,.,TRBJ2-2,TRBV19,TGTGCCAGTAAAGAGAGGGTCGGAGCCGGGGAGCTGTTTTTT,CASKERVGAGELFF
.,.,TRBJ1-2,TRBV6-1,TGTGCCAGCAGTGAATCCTATACTATGGCACACTACACCTTC,CASSESYTMAHYTF
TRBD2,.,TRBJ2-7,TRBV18,TGTGCCAGCTCACCTAGGTCTAGCGGGAACTACGAGCAGTACTTC,CASSPRSSGNYEQYF
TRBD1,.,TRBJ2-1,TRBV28,TGTGCCAGCTCGACAGGGGTTCATGAGCAGTTCTTC,CASSTGVHEQFF
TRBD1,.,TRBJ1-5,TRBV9,TGTGCCAGCAGCGTAAGGGGGCGAGCTCATAGCAATCAGCCCCAGCATTTT,CASSVRGRAHSNQPQHF
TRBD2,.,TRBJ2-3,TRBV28,TGTGCCAGCAGCCGGACTAGCGGGAGAGATACGCAGTATTTT,CASSRTSGRDTQYF
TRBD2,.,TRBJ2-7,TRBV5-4,TGTGCCAGCAGCTTGTGGGTGGCGGGAGGGGGGGAGCAGTACTTC,CASSLWVAGGGEQYF
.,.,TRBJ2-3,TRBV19,TGTGCCAGTAGAGTCGAGGGAACAGATACGCAGTATTTT,CASRVEGTDTQYF
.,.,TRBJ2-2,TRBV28,TGTGCCAGCAGTTCAACAGCGGCCGGGGAGCTGTTTTTT,CASSSTAAGELFF
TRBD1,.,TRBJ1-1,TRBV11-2,TGTGCCAGCAGCCCCGACAGGGGCTGGACTGAAGCTTTCTTT,CASSPDRGWTEAFF
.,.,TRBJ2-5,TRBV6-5,TGTGCCAGCAATTACTCCGCGAACCAAGAGACCCAGTACTTC,CASNYSANQETQYF
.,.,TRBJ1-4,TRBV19,TGTGCCAGTAGTATTACGGCAGGGCGGGGTGAAAAACTGTTTTTT,CASSITAGRGEKLFF
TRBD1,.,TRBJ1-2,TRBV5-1,TGCGCCAGCAGCTTAACTTCCGAGACAGGGAGATTTAACTATGGCTACACCTTC,CASSLTSETGRFNYGYTF
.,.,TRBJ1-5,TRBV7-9,TGTGCCAGCAGCTTAGGGTCGGAGCCCCAGCATTTT,CASSLGSEPQHF
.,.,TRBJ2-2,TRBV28,TGTGCCAGCAGGTTTCCCGGGGGGGAGCTGTTTTTT,CASRFPGGELFF
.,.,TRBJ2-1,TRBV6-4,TGTGCCAGCAGTGCCTCCGTCGGGAAGGGGGAGTACAATGAGCAGTTCTTC,CASSASVGKGEYNEQFF
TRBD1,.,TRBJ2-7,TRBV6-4,TGTGCCAGAGACCGGGACAGGGTTTTGGACGAGCAGTACTTC,CARDRDRVLDEQYF
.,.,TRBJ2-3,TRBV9,TGTGCCAGCAGCGCGTATGCAGATACGCAGTATTTT,CASSAYADTQYF
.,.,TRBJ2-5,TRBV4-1,TGCGCCAGCAGCCACCCGACTAGGGGAGAGACCCAGTACTTC,CASSHPTRGETQYF
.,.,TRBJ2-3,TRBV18,TGTGCCAGCTCCCAAGCCGGGGGTAGCACAGATACGCAGTATTTT,CASSQAGGSTDTQYF
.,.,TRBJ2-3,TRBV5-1,TGCGCCAGCAGCCCTAGACAGAGCACAGATACGCAGTATTTT,CASSPRQSTDTQYF
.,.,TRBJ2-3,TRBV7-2,TGTGCCAGCAGCCCTACTCGCACAGATACGCAGTATTTT,CASSPTRTDTQYF